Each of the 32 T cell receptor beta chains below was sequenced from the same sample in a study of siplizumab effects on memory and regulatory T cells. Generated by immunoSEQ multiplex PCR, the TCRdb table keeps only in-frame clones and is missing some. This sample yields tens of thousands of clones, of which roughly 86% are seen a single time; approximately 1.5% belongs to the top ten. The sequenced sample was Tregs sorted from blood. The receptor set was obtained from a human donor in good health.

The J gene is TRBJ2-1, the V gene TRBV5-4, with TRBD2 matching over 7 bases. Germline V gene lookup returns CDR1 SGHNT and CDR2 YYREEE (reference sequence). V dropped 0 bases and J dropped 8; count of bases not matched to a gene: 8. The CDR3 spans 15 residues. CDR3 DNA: TGTGCCAGCAGCTTGGCCTGGGGGGGTGGAGATGAGCAGTTCTTC. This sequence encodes CASSLAWGGGDEQFF. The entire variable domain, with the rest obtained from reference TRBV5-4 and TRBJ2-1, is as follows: ETGVTQSPTHLIKTRGQQVTLRCSSQSGHNTVSWYQQALGQGPQFIFQYYREEENGRGNFPPRFSGLQFPNYSSELNVNALELDDSALYLCASSLAWGGGDEQFFGPGTRLTVL.

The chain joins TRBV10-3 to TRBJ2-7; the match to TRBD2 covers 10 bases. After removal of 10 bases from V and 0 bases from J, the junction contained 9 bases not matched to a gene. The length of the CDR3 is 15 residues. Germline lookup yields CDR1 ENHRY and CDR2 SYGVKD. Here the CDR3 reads CATTPLAGDSYEQYF. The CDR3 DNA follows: TGTGCCACCACCCCCCTAGCGGGGGACTCCTACGAGCAGTACTTC.

The CDR3 is CASSPRQTGMNTEAFF. The CDR3, as DNA: TGTGCCAGCTCACCCAGACAGACAGGGATGAACACTGAAGCTTTCTTT. This chain connects TRBV18 to TRBJ1-1, with TRBD1 matching over 7 bases. The CDR3 runs 16 residues. With V trimmed by 3 bases and J by 0 bases, 7 bases remained unmatched. Germline loops: CDR1 KGHSH, CDR2 LQKENI.

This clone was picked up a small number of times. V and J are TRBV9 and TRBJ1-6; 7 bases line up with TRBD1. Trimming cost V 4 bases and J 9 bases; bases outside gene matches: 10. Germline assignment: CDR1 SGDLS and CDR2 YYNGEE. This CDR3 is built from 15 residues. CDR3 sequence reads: CASSSQGVDGSPLHF. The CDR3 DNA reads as TGTGCCAGCAGCTCGCAGGGGGTCGATGGTTCACCCCTCCACTTT.

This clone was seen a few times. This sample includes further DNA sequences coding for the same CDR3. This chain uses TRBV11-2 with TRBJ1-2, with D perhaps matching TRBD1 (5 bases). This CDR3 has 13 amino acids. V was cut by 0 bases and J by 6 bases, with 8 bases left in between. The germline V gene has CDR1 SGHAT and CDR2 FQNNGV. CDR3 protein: CASSLDLGDGYTF. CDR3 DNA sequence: TGTGCCAGCAGCTTAGATTTGGGGGATGGCTACACCTTC.

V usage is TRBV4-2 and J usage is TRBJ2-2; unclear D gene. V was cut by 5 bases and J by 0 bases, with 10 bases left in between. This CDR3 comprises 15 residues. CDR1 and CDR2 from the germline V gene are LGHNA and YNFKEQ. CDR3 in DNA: TGTGCCAGCAGCTCAGAAGCCTCGAACACCGGGGAGCTGTTTTTT. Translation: CASSSEASNTGELFF.

The CDR3 is CASRQFRESDTQYF. The CDR3 DNA reads as TGTGCCAGCAGGCAGTTCAGGGAGTCAGATACGCAGTATTTT. The chain has TRBV27 and TRBJ2-3; D assignment may be TRBD1 or TRBD2 (5 bases each). The germline V gene has CDR1 MNHEY and CDR2 SMNVEV (reference sequence). V was clipped by 6 bases and J by 4 bases, with 14 bases between them. This CDR3 is built from 14 residues.

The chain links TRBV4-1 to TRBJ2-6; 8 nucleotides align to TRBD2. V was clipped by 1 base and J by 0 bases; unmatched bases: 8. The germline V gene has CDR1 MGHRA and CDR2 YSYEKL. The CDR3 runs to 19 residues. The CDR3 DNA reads TGCGCCAGCAGCCAAGGGTTAACTAGCGGTGTCTCTGGGGCCAACGTCCTGACTTTC. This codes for CASSQGLTSGVSGANVLTF.

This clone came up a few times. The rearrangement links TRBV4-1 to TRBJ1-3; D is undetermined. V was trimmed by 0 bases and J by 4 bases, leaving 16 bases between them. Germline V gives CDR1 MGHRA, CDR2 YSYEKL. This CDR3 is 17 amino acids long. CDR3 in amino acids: CASSQDSRTLGGNTIYF. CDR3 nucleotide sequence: TGCGCCAGCAGCCAAGATTCCCGGACTCTCGGGGGAAACACCATATATTTT.

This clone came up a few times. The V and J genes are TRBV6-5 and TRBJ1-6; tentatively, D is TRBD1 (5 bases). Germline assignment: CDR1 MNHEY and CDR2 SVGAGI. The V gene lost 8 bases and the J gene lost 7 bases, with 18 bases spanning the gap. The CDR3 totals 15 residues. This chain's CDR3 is CASYPTRGGNSPLHF. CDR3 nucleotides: TGTGCCAGCTATCCAACTAGGGGCGGGAATTCACCCCTCCACTTT.

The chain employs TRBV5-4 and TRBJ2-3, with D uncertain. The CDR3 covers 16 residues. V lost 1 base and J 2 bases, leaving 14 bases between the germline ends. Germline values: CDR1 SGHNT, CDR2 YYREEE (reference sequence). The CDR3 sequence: CASSLRLVGNTDTQYF. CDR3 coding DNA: TGTGCCAGCAGCTTGAGGCTAGTGGGTAACACAGATACGCAGTATTTT.

CDR3 sequence: CASGASGTDTQYF. CDR3 coding DNA: TGTGCCAGCGGGGCTAGCGGTACAGATACGCAGTATTTT. The V gene is TRBV28, the J gene TRBJ2-3; 7 bases agree with TRBD2. V trimming: 8 bases; J trimming: 3 bases; junction bases outside the gene matches: 5. This CDR3 region has 13 residues. Per germline, CDR1 MDHEN and CDR2 SYDVKM.

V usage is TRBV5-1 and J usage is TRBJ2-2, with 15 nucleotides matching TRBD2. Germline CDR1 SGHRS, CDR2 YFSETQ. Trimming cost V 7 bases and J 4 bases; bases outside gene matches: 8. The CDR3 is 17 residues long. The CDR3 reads CASSGLAGGLGTGELFF. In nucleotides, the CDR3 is TGCGCCAGCTCTGGACTAGCGGGGGGGCTCGGCACCGGGGAGCTGTTTTTT. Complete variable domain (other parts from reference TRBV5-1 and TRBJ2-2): KAGVTQTPRYLIKTRGQQVTLSCSPISGHRSVSWYQQTPGQGLQFLFEYFSETQRNKGNFPGRFSGRQFSNSRSEMNVSTLELGDSALYLCASSGLAGGLGTGELFFGEGSRLTVL.

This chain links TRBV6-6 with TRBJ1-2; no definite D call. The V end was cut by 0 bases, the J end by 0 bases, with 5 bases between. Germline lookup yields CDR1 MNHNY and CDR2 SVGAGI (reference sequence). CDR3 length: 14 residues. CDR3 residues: CASSYSSANYGYTF. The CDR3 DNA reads TGTGCCAGCAGTTACTCTTCCGCTAACTATGGCTACACCTTC.

As DNA, the CDR3 is TGTGCTAGTGGTTTGGTACAGTGGGACAGGATACGGACGACTGAAGCTTTCTTT. This encodes CASGLVQWDRIRTTEAFF. The V gene is TRBV12-5, the J gene TRBJ1-1; 8 bases line up with TRBD1. The germline V gene encodes CDR1 LGHNT and CDR2 FRNRAP. The J segment lost 5 bases and the V segment lost 0 bases, leaving 14 bases of the junction unmatched. This CDR3 contains 18 residues.

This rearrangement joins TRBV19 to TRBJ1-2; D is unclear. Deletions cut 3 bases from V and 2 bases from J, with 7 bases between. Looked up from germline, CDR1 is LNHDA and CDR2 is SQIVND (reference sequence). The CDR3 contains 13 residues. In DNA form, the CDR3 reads TGTGCCAGTAGTATCCAGCGCAACTATGGCTACACCTTC. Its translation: CASSIQRNYGYTF.

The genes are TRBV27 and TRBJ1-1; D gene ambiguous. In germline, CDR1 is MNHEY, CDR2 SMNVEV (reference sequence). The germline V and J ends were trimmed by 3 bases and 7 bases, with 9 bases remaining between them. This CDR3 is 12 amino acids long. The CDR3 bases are TGTGCCAGCAGTTTTTCGGGTGTTGAAGCTTTCTTT. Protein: CASSFSGVEAFF.

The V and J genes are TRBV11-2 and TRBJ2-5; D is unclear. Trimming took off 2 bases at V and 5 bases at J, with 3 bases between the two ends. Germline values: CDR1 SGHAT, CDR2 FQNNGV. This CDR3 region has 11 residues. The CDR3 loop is CASSLSETQYF. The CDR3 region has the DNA TGTGCCAGCAGCTTAAGCGAGACCCAGTACTTC.

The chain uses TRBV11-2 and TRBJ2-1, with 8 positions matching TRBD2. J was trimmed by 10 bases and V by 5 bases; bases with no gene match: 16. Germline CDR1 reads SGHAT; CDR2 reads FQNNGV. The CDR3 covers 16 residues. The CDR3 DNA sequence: TGTGCCAGCAGCGCCGGTAGTAGCGGGGTCCCAATCGAGCAGTTCTTC. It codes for CASSAGSSGVPIEQFF. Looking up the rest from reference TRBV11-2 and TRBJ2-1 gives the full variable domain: EAGVAQSPRYKIIEKRQSVAFWCNPISGHATLYWYQQILGQGPKLLIQFQNNGVVDDSQLPKDRFSAERLKGVDSTLKIQPAKLEDSAVYLCASSAGSSGVPIEQFFGPGTRLTVL.

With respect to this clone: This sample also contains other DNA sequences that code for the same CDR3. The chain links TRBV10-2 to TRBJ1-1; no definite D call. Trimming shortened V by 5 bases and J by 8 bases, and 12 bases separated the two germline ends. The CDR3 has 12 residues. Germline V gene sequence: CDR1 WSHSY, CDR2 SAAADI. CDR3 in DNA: TGCGCCAGCAGTAGAGTTTCGGCGGAAGCTTTCTTT. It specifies CASSRVSAEAFF.

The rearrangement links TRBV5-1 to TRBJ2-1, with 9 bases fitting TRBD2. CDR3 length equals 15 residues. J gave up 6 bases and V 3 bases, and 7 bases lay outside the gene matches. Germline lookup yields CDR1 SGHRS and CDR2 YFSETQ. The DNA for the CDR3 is TGCGCCAGCAGCTATAGCGGGGGCTTCGTCAATGAGCAGTTCTTC. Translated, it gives CASSYSGGFVNEQFF.

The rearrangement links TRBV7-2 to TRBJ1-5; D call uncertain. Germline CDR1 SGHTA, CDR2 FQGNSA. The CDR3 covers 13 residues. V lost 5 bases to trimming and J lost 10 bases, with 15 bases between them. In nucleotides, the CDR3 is TGTGCCAGCAGCCCCAGGCCCCTTGGACCCCAGCATTTT. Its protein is CASSPRPLGPQHF.

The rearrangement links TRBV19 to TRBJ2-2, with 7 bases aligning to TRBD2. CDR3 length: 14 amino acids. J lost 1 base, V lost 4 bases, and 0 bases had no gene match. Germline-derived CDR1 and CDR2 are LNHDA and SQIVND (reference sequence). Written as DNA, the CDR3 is TGTGCCAGTAGTACTAGCGGGAACACCGGGGAGCTGTTTTTT. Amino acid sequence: CASSTSGNTGELFF.

The CDR3: CASSLVFISGVGAGELFF. CDR3 DNA sequence: TGTGCCAGCAGCTTAGTATTCATTAGCGGGGTGGGAGCCGGGGAGCTGTTTTTT. The chain employs TRBV7-7 and TRBJ2-2; 8 nucleotides align to TRBD2. V lost 1 base to trimming and J lost 6 bases; unmatched junction nucleotides: 13. Germline loops: CDR1 SSHAT, CDR2 FNYEAQ (reference sequence). The CDR3 totals 18 residues.

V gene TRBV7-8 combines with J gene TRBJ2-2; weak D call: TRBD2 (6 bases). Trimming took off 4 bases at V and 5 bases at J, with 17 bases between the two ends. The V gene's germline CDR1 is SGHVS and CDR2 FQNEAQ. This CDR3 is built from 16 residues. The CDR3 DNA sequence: TGTGCCAGCAGCTCTAGACTAGTCGGGCCGACCGGGGAGCTGTTTTTT. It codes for CASSSRLVGPTGELFF. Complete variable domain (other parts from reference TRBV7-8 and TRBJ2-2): GAGVSQSPRYKVAKRGQDVALRCDPISGHVSLFWYQQALGQGPEFLTYFQNEAQLDKSGLPSDRFFAERPEGSVSTLKIQRTQQEDSAVYLCASSSRLVGPTGELFFGEGSRLTVL.

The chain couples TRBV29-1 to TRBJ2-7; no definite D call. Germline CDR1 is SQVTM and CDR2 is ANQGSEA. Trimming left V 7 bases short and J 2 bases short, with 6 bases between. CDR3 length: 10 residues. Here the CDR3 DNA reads TGCAGCGCTTCTACCTACGAGCAGTACTTC. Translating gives CSASTYEQYF.

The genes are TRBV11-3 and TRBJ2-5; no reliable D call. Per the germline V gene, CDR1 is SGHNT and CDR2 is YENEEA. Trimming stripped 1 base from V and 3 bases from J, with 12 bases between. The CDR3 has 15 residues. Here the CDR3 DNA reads TGTGCCAGCAGCTTAGGGGTGACGCAGGAAGAGACCCAGTACTTC. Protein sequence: CASSLGVTQEETQYF.

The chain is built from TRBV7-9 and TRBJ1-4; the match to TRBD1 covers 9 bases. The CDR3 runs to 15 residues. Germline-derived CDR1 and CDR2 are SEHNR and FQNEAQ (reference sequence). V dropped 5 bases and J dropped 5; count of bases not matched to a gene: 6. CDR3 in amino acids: CASSQSTGGNEKLFF. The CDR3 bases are TGTGCCAGCAGCCAATCAACAGGGGGCAATGAAAAACTGTTTTTT. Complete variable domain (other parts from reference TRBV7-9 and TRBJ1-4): DTGVSQNPRHKITKRGQNVTFRCDPISEHNRLYWYRQTLGQGPEFLTYFQNEAQLEKSRLLSDRFSAERPKGSFSTLEIQRTEQGDSAMYLCASSQSTGGNEKLFFGSGTQLSVL.

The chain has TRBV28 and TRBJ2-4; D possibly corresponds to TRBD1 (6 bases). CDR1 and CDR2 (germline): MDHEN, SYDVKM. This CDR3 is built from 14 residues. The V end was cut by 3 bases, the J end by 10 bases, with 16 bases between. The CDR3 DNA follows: TGTGCCAGCAGTTTTGCAGGGGCCGTGAAGATTCAGTACTTC. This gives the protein CASSFAGAVKIQYF.

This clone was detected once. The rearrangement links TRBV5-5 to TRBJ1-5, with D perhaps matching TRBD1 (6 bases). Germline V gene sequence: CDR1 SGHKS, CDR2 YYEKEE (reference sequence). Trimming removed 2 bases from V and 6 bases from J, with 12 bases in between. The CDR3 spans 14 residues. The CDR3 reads CASSFPEGGQPQHF. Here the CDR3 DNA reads TGTGCCAGCAGCTTCCCAGAGGGGGGTCAGCCCCAGCATTTT. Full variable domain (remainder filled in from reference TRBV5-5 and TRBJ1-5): DAGVTQSPTHLIKTRGQQVTLRCSPISGHKSVSWYQQVLGQGPQFIFQYYEKEERGRGNFPDRFSARQFPNYSSELNVNALLLGDSALYLCASSFPEGGQPQHFGDGTRLSIL.

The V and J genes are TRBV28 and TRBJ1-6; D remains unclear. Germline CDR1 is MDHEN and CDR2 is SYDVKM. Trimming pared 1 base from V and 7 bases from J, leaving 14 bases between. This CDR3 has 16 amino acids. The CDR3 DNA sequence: TGTGCCAGCAGTTTATCGGGAGGCAGGCGAAATTCACCCCTCCACTTT. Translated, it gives CASSLSGGRRNSPLHF.

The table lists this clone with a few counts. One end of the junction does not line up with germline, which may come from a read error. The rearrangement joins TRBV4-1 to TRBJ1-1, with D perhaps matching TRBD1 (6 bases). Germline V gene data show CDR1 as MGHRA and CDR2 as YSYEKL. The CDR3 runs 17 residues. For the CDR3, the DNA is TGCGCCAGCAGCCAAGATGGTCAGGGGAGGATGAAGACTGAAGCTTTCTTT. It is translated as CASSQDGQGRMKTEAFF.